This T cell receptor (beta chain) came from a study of siplizumab effects on memory and regulatory T cells. CDR1 and CDR2 (germline): DFQATT, SNEGSKA (reference sequence). V lost 0 bases and J 12 bases, leaving 6 bases between the germline ends. The length of the CDR3 is 10 residues. Profiling relied on immunoSEQ multiplex PCR, and the TCRdb table lists in-frame clones only, not all of them. The table has approximately 100,000 clones, over 90% seen once. This clone was observed a handful of times. Sequenced input: non-Treg CD4+ T cells sorted from blood. The receptor comes from a human donor in good health. V and J are TRBV20-1 and TRBJ1-3; D unresolved. The chain's CDR3 is CSARDEGIYF. DNA of the CDR3: TGCAGTGCTAGAGACGAGGGCATATATTTT.